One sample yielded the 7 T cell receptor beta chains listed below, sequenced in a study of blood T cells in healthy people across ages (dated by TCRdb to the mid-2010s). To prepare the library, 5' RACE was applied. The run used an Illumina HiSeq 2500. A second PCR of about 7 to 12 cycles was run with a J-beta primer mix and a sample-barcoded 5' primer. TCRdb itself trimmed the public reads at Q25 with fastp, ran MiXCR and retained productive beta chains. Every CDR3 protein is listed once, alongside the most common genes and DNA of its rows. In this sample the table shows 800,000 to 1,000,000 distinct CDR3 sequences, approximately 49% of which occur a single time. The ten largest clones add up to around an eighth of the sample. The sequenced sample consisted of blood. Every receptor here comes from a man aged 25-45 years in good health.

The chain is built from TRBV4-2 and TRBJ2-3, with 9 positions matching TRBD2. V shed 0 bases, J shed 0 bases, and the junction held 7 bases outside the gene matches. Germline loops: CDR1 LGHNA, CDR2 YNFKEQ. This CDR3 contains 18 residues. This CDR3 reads CASSQERAGGLSTDTQYF. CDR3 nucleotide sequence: TGTGCCAGCAGCCAAGAGCGAGCGGGGGGCCTAAGCACAGATACGCAGTATTTT.

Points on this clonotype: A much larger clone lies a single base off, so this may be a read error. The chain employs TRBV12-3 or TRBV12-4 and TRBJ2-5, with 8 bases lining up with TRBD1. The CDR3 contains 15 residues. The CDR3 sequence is CTSSSRDRSEKTQYF. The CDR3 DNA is TGTACCAGCAGTTCCCGGGACAGGTCTGAGAAGACCCAGTACTTC.

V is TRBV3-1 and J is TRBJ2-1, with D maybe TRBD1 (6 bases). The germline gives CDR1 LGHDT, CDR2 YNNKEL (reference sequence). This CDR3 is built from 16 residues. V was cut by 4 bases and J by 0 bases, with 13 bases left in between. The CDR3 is CASSPGQLSSYNEQFF. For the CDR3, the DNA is TGTGCCAGCAGCCCCGGACAGTTGAGCTCCTACAATGAGCAGTTCTTC.

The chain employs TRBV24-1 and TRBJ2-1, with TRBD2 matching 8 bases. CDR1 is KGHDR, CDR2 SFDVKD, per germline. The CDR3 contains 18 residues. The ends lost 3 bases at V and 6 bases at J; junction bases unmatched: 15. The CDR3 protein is CATSDRAPGGGRFNEQFF. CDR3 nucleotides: TGTGCCACCAGTGATAGGGCCCCGGGCGGCGGGAGGTTCAATGAGCAGTTCTTC.

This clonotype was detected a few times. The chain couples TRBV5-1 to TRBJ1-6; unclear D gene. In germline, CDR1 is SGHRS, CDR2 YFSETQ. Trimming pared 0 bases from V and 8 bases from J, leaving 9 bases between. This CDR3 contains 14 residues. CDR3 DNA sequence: TGCGCCAGCAGCTTGGACCGGTGGGATTCACCCCTCCACTTT. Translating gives CASSLDRWDSPLHF.

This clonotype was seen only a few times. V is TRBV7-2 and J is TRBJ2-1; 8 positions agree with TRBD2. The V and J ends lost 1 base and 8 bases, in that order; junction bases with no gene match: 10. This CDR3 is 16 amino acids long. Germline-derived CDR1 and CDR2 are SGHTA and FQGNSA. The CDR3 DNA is TGTGCCAGCAGCTTAGTAGCCGGACTAGCCTTCTATGAGCAGTTCTTC. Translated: CASSLVAGLAFYEQFF.

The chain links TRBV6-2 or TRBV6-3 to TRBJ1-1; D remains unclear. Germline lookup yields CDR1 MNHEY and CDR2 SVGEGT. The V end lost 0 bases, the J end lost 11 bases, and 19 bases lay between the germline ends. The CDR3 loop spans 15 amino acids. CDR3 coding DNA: TGTGCCAGCAGTTACTCGCCTAGCGAAAGCAACGGGGCTTTCTTT. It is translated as CASSYSPSESNGAFF.